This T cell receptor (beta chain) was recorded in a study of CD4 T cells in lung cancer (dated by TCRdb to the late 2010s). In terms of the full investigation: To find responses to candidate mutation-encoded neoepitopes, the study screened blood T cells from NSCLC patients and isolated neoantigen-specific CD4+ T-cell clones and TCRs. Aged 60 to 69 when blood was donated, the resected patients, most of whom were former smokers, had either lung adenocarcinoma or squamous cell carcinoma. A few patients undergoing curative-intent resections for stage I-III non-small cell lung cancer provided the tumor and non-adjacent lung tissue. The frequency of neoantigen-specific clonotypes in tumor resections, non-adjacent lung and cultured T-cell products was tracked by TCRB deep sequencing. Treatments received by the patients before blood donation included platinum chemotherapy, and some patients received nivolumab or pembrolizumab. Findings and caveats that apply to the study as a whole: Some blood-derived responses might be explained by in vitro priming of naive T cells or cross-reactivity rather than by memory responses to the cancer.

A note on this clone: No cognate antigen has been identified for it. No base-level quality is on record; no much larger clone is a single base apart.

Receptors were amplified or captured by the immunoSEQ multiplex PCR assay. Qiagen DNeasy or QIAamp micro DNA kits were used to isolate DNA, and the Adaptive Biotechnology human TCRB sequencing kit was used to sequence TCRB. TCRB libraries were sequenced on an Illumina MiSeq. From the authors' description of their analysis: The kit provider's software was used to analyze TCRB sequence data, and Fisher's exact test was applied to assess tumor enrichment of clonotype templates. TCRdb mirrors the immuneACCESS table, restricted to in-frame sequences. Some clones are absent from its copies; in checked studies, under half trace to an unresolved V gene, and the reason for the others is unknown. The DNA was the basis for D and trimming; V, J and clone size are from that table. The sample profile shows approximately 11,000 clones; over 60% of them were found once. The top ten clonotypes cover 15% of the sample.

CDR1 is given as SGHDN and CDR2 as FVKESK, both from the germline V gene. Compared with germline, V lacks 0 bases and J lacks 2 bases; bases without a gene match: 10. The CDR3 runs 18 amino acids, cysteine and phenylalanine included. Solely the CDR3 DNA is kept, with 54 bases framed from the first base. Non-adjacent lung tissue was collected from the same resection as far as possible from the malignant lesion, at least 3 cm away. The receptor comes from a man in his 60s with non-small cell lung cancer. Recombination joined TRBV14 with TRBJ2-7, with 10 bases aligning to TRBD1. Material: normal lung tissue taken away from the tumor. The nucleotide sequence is TGTGCCAGCAGCCAAGATCCGCGACAGGGACAGGGGACCTACGAGCAGTACTTC. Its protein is CASSQDPRQGQGTYEQYF. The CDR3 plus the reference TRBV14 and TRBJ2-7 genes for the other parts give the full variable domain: EAGVTQFPSHSVIEKGQTVTLRCDPISGHDNLYWYRRVMGKEIKFLLHFVKESKQDESGMPNNRFLAERTGGTYSTLKVQPAELEDSGVYFCASSQDPRQGQGTYEQYFGPGTRLTVT.